Listed below are T cell receptor beta chains from one sample, sequenced in a study of early T cells in non-severe SARS-CoV-2 infection. Using its own MiXCR run on the 5' RACE reads, TCRdb lists one record per CDR3 protein. The profile shows approximately 38,000 distinct CDR3 sequences, about 3.9% of them singletons. Input material: whole blood. The receptors come from an adult who was a healthcare worker with PCR-confirmed SARS-CoV-2 infection or an uninfected control (not recorded which). CDR3s include the opening cysteine and the closing phenylalanine or tryptophan.

v_gene	j_gene	CDR3aa
TRBV12-3/TRBV12-4	TRBJ2-7	CASSSRAVSEQYF
TRBV7-2	TRBJ2-1	CASSYRDQSYNEQFF
TRBV11-2	TRBJ2-1	CASSLIRGSHNEQFF
TRBV7-6	TRBJ2-1	CASSTNSGTGVGNEQFF
TRBV29-1	TRBJ2-7	CSAGELDEYEQYF
TRBV3-1	TRBJ2-5	CASSLSGTETQYF
TRBV6-5	TRBJ2-1	CASSYISWTSGAYNEQFF
TRBV12-3/TRBV12-4	TRBJ2-5	CASSLGSGTLQETQYF
TRBV7-2	TRBJ1-5	CASSLGGDGQPQHF
TRBV10-3	TRBJ1-1	CAIRTITGDTEAFF
TRBV9	TRBJ2-5	CASSVVPSGRETQYF
TRBV10-3	TRBJ2-7	CAISGTLAGAHYEQYF
TRBV7-8	TRBJ1-1	CASSLAPGANTEAFF
TRBV12-3/TRBV12-4	TRBJ1-2	CASSPSRVAGYTF
TRBV7-2	TRBJ2-1	CASSLVRGGYNEQFF
TRBV20-1	TRBJ2-1	CSTSRDYRDNEQFF
TRBV7-8	TRBJ2-6	CASAGRSAGANVLTF
TRBV29-1	TRBJ1-2	CSGGERHYGYTF
TRBV7-2	TRBJ2-7	CASSLEVGGISEQYF
TRBV12-3/TRBV12-4	TRBJ2-2	CASSFGSPPGTGELFF
TRBV12-3/TRBV12-4	TRBJ1-3	CASSNLGISGNTIYF
TRBV7-8	TRBJ1-2	CASSHRRTGGGYTF
TRBV5-1	TRBJ2-2	CASSLPVTEELFF
TRBV13	TRBJ2-1	CASRPGHVSSYNEQFF
TRBV4-3	TRBJ2-2	CASSQGTGYTGELFF
TRBV7-2	TRBJ1-1	CASSLIGQGIEAFF
TRBV13	TRBJ2-5	CASSLGTGKETQYF
TRBV27	TRBJ1-1	CASSSPGPGQNTEAFF
TRBV10-3	TRBJ2-7	CAISEARVYEQYF
TRBV7-3	TRBJ2-3	CASSLRGTSGSLGTDTQYF
TRBV9	TRBJ2-3	CASSSRGDSTDTQYF
TRBV2	TRBJ2-1	CASRGPTGRLGSF
TRBV7-9	TRBJ1-2	CASSHIERYGYTF
TRBV7-2	TRBJ2-7	CASSLTQGALEQYF
TRBV20-1	TRBJ2-2	CSAAVAVGGFNTGELFF
TRBV6-6	TRBJ1-4	CARTGLLDEKLFF
TRBV18	TRBJ2-1	CASSPTGQGASNEQFF
TRBV7-6	TRBJ2-1	CASSLARGNNEQFF
TRBV9	TRBJ2-7	CASSVEGRGVRPYEQYF
TRBV12-3/TRBV12-4	TRBJ1-5	CASSPREGQPQHF
TRBV7-9	TRBJ2-4	CATQPLAKNIQYF
TRBV20-1	TRBJ1-5	CSASGGMSNQPQHF
TRBV21-1	TRBJ2-1	CASSTLAGEHEQFF
TRBV24-1	TRBJ2-3	CATSDPTGGGADTQYF
TRBV20-1	TRBJ2-1	CSASVFGGVVNEQFF
TRBV12-3/TRBV12-4	TRBJ1-2	CASSLSAGLDGYTF
TRBV6-5	TRBJ1-2	CASKRGPSGGYTF
TRBV15	TRBJ2-1	CATSRGGGPYNEQFF
TRBV7-8	TRBJ2-5	CASSLEHRGLETRYF
TRBV20-1	TRBJ2-2	CSARGMFRTNTGELFF
TRBV2	TRBJ2-3	CASSTLAGGPSTDTQYF
TRBV6-2/TRBV6-3	TRBJ2-1	CASSYRTGLAGFTYNEQFF
TRBV9	TRBJ1-2	CASSLDRGNYGYTF
TRBV14	TRBJ2-2	CASSQERWGGELFF
TRBV6-1	TRBJ2-7	CASNQRDRGNEQYF
TRBV30	TRBJ2-1	CAWSRGTSGNNEQFF
TRBV20-1	TRBJ2-7	CSASTRREQYF